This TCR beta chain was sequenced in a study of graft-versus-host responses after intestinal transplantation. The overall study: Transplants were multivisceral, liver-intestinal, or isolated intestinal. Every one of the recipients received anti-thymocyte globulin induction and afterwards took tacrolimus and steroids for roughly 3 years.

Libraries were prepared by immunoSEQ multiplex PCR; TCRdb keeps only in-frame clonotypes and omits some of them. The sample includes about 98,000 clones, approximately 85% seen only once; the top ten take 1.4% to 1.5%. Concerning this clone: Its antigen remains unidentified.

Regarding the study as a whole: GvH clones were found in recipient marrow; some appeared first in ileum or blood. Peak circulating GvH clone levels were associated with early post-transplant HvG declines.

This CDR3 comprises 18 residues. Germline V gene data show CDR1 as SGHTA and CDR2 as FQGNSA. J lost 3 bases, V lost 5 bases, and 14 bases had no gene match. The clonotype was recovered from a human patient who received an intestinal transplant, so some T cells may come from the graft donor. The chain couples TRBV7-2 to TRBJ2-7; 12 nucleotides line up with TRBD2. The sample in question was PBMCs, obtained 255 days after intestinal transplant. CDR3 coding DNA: TGTGCCAGCAGCCGAGCTCCGGGACTAGCGGGTCCCCACTACGAGCAGTACTTC. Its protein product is CASSRAPGLAGPHYEQYF.